This TCR beta chain is from a study of shared clonotypes between healthy human individuals (dated by TCRdb to the early 2020s). About the investigation overall: A couple of women and a few men aged 18 to 49 years were included in the cohort. The study deeply sequenced blood TCR repertoires of about 5 healthy adults to estimate repertoire size and the extent of clonotype sharing between individuals. Per donor, leukapheresis produced somewhere between about 0.9 and 9 billion PBMCs. Different laboratories and diverse techniques were used to prepare libraries and sequence TCR repertoires, to increase sequencing depth and limit assay-specific biases. Per donor, three plates each were used for CD4 naive and CD4 memory, two for CD8 naive, and one for CD8 memory. What the study reported, not specific to this receptor: Only blood was sampled, and tissue TCR repertoires likely differ from those in blood. Even with the large sequencing depth, rarefaction of the sorted-subset datasets indicated that sequencing was incomplete. Because the study included only a small number of donors, the genetic and exposure-history diversity represented was limited. Larger estimated clonotype richness was generally found for naive subsets than for memory subsets. Across a handful of donors, around 5% of naive CD4, 3% to 4% of naive CD8, around 2.5% of memory CD4, and approximately 0.4% of memory CD8 clonotypes were shared. Compared with non-shared clonotypes, the clonotypes found in all four sorted-subset donors had higher generation probabilities. Based on pairwise subsampling, the degree of clonotype sharing among donors was expected to be affected by sequencing depth.

TCR CDR3 regions were amplified from genomic DNA by multiplex PCR using the deep immunoSEQ assay. Extracted genomic DNA from each cell subset was spread evenly across all wells of several immunoSEQ 96-well plates, with each plate serving as a replicate. For sorted subsets, around 200 ng genomic DNA, equal to 30,000 to 35,000 T cell genomes, was loaded into each replicate PCR. The purified libraries were quantified using a Qubit 3.0 fluorometer, sized with a Bioanalyzer 2100, and then quantified again using the KAPA Library Quantification kit. Every immunoSEQ 96-well plate was sequenced on a separate single-read 150-cycle Illumina NextSeq 550 flow cell. As for how the authors treated the data: The immunoSEQ output contained only junctional sequences without quality scores, so filtering could not match that applied to full-length reads. Sequences were annotated with PyIR, a Python wrapper for IgBLAST v1.9, using IMGT germline references to assign V/J genes and CDR3. Reads were filtered out if the reads had weak V/J assignments (E-value above 1e-6), no CDR3, stop codons, out-of-frame junctions, or ambiguous translated residues. V3J clonotypes were defined by identical inferred V gene, J gene, and CDR3 amino acid sequence. To compute the percentage overlap between repertoires, the number of shared unique clonotypes was divided by the size of the smaller repertoire. Repertoire richness was assessed with RTK rarefaction, the Chao1 estimator, and Recon v2.1 estimates of unobserved clonotypes. Generation probabilities for all TCRbeta clonotypes obtained by the gDNA method from a handful of donors were computed using OLGA. TCRdb took this table from immuneACCESS and kept in-frame rearrangements with V and J called. Such tables lack part of the clones; where checked against another copy, unresolved V genes explain under half of the gap, and the rest is unexplained. V and J calls and clone size follow that table, whereas D and trimming were derived from the DNA. Here the sample has 1,500,000 or so clones; 98% occur a single time. Clones ranked in the top ten supply roughly 0.36% of the sample.

Spanning cysteine to phenylalanine, the CDR3 consists of 13 amino acids. Only CDR3 DNA remains: 39 bases, in frame from the first base. CDR1 and CDR2, looked up from the germline V gene, are SGHAT and FQNNGV. At the junction V is shortened by 5 bases and J by 7 bases, with 11 bases in between. Healthy HIV-negative adults with no recently reported acute infections or vaccinations were included as donors. Every donor was a Caucasian adult residing in Nashville, Tennessee, USA. Magnetic negative selection was used to enrich CD4+ T cells, after which naive cells were positively selected on CD45RA and the negative fraction became the memory subset. After blood collection by leukapheresis, PBMCs were isolated using Ficoll-Histopaque density gradient centrifugation and then cryopreserved in the vapor phase of liquid nitrogen. Analytical flow cytometry was used to check the purity and quantity of every magnetically sorted T cell population. Genomic DNA was isolated from each sorted fraction and quantified by UV absorbance on a Nanodrop 2000c.

Worth noting for this clone: The specificity of this receptor is unknown. Nothing much larger sits one base from this clone, and base qualities are not available.

In this chain, TRBV11-2 is recombined with TRBJ2-2, with a weak D call of TRBD1 (6 bases match). The source of this sequence is a man in his thirties or forties in good health. The sequenced sample consisted of naive CD4+ T cells sorted from blood. The meaning of the sample's cell subset or site label: CD45RA+ positively selected. The nucleotide sequence reads as follows: TGTGCCAGCAGCATACAGGGAGACGGGGAGCTGTTTTTT. Its translation reads: CASSIQGDGELFF.